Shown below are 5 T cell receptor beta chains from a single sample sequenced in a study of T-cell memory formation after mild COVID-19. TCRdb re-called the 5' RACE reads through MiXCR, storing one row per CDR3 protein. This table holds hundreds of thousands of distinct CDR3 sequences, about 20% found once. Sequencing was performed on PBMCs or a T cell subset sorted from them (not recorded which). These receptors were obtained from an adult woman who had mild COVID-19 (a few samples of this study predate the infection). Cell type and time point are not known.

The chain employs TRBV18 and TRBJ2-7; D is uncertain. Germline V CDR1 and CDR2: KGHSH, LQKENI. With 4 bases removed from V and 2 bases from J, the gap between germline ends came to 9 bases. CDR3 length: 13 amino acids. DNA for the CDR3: TGTGCCAGCTCACGCGGAGACCCCTACGAGCAGTACTTC. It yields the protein CASSRGDPYEQYF.

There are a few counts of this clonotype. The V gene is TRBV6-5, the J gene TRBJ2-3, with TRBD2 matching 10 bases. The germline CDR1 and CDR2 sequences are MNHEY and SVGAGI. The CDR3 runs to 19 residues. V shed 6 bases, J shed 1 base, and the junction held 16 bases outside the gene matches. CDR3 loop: CASSWAKSGGVSGTDTQYF. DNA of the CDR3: TGTGCCAGCAGCTGGGCTAAGAGCGGGGGGGTTTCGGGCACAGATACGCAGTATTTT.

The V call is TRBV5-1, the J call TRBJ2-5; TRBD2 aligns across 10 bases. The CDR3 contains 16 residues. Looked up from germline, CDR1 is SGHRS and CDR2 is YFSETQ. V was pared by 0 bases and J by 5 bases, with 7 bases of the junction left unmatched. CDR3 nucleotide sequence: TGCGCCAGCAGCTTGGCCCCAGCGGGGGGGCAGGAGACCCAGTACTTC. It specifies CASSLAPAGGQETQYF.

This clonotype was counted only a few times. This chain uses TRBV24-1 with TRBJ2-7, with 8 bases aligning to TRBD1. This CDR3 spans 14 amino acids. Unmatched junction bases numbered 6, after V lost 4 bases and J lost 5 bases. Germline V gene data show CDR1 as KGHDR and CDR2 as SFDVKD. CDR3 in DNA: TGTGCCACCAGTGACCCGACAGGGGCGAACGAGCAGTACTTC. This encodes CATSDPTGANEQYF.

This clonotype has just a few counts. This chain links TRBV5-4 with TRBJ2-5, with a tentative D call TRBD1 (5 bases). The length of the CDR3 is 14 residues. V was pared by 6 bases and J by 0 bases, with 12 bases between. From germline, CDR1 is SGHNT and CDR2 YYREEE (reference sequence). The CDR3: CASNIQGYQETQYF. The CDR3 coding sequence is TGTGCCAGCAACATCCAGGGATACCAAGAGACCCAGTACTTC. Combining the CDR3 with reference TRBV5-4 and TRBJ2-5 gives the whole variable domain ETGVTQSPTHLIKTRGQQVTLRCSSQSGHNTVSWYQQALGQGPQFIFQYYREEENGRGNFPPRFSGLQFPNYSSELNVNALELDDSALYLCASNIQGYQETQYFGPGTRLLVL.